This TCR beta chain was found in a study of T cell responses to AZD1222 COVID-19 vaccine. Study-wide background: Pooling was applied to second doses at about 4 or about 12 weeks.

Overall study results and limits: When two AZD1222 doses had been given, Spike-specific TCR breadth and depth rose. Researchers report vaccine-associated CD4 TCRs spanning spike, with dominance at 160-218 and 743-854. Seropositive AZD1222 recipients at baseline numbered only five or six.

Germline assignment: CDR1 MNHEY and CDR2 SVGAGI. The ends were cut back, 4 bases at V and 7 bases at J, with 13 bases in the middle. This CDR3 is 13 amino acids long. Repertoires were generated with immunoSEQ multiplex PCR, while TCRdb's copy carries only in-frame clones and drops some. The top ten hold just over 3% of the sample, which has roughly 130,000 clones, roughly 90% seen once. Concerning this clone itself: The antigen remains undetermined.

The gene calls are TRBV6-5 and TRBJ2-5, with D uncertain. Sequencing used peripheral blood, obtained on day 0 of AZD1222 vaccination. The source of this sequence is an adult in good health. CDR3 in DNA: TGTGCCAGCAGTTCCCAACTGGCCATGACCCAGTACTTC. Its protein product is CASSSQLAMTQYF.